The 21 T cell receptor beta chains below all came from one sample that was sequenced in a study of early T cells in non-severe SARS-CoV-2 infection. TCRdb processed the 5' RACE reads anew with MiXCR; each CDR3 protein has one entry. The sample contains nearly 110,000 distinct CDR3 sequences, more than 9.5% of which appear only once. Sequenced: whole blood. Receptors were obtained from an adult who was a healthcare worker with PCR-confirmed SARS-CoV-2 infection or an uninfected control (not recorded which).

This chain connects TRBV5-6 to TRBJ2-1, with a weak D call TRBD2 (6 bases). This CDR3 has 15 amino acids. V lost 4 bases and J 0 bases, leaving 11 bases between the germline ends. The V gene's germline CDR1 is SGHDT and CDR2 YYEEEE. This CDR3 reads CASSLAPSSYNEQFF. CDR3 in DNA: TGTGCCAGCAGCCTAGCGCCAAGCTCCTACAATGAGCAGTTCTTC.

A few counts support this clonotype. The chain carries TRBV4-1 and TRBJ2-1; 7 bases agree with TRBD2. This CDR3 has 16 residues. Unmatched junction bases numbered 7, after V lost 1 base and J lost 4 bases. Germline CDR1 is MGHRA and CDR2 is YSYEKL. The CDR3 sequence: CASSQVSGLHYNEQFF. The CDR3 DNA follows: TGCGCCAGCAGCCAAGTGTCGGGACTACATTACAATGAGCAGTTCTTC.

This clonotype was counted at least ten times. The CDR3 is CASSPSALNNSPLHF. The CDR3 DNA sequence: TGTGCCAGCTCACCAAGCGCACTTAATAATTCACCCCTCCACTTT. This rearrangement joins TRBV18 to TRBJ1-6; D remains ambiguous. This CDR3 region has 15 residues. The germline CDR1 and CDR2 sequences are KGHSH and LQKENI. V dropped 2 bases and J dropped 5 bases, with 10 bases sitting between them.

The chain has TRBV29-1 and TRBJ2-1, with unresolved D. V was shortened by 7 bases and J by 8 bases, with 15 bases between the two germline ends. The CDR3 sequence is 12 residues long. Germline V gives CDR1 SQVTM, CDR2 ANQGSEA. The chain's CDR3 is CSALLTWDEQFF. DNA of the CDR3: TGCAGCGCTCTATTGACGTGGGATGAGCAGTTCTTC.

The gene calls are TRBV15 and TRBJ2-1; the match to TRBD2 covers 7 bases. In germline, CDR1 is LNHNV, CDR2 YYDKDF (reference sequence). The V gene end was trimmed by 5 bases and the J gene end by 2 bases; junction bases not matched to a gene: 6. CDR3 length: 15 residues. The CDR3 coding sequence is TGTGCCACCAGCCCACCTAGCGGCACCTACAATGAGCAGTTCTTC. The encoded protein is CATSPPSGTYNEQFF.

This clonotype was observed many times. This rearrangement joins TRBV19 to TRBJ1-4, with 7 bases lining up with TRBD1. Unmatched junction bases numbered 8, after V lost 8 bases and J lost 8 bases. Germline assignment: CDR1 LNHDA and CDR2 SQIVND (reference sequence). The CDR3 totals 13 residues. CDR3 nucleotides: TGTGCCAGTCTCGACAGGGCGGAGGAAAAACTGTTTTTT. Translated, it gives CASLDRAEEKLFF.

This chain joins TRBV19 and TRBJ2-7; D might be TRBD2 (5 bases). V was trimmed by 4 bases and J by 2 bases, leaving 15 bases between them. This CDR3 spans 15 amino acids. The germline V gene encodes CDR1 LNHDA and CDR2 SQIVND (reference sequence). The DNA for the CDR3 is TGTGCCAGTAGTAATTGGGCTAGCAGAACCTACGAGCAGTACTTC. This sequence encodes CASSNWASRTYEQYF.

This clonotype was detected a few times. The gene calls are TRBV5-6 and TRBJ2-5; 8 nucleotides align to TRBD1. CDR3 length: 13 residues. J lost 6 bases, V lost 4 bases, and 5 bases had no gene match. Germline CDR1 and CDR2: SGHDT and YYEEEE. The CDR3 DNA reads as TGTGCCAGCAGCGCATACAGGGGGAAGACCCAGTACTTC. Translated, it gives CASSAYRGKTQYF.

This clonotype was observed many times. This chain connects TRBV6-1 to TRBJ2-7, with a possible D match to TRBD1 (5 bases). Germline V CDR1 and CDR2: MNHNS, SASEGT. The CDR3 length is 16 residues. V lost 6 bases, J lost 4 bases, and 22 bases lay in between. CDR3 amino acids: CASRAGPRGLLYEQYF. The DNA for the CDR3 is TGTGCCAGCAGGGCCGGACCAAGGGGTCTTTTATACGAGCAGTACTTC.

This clonotype has a count of ten or more. This chain joins TRBV28 and TRBJ1-5, with no clear D. The CDR3 spans 14 residues. Trimming took 1 base from V and 4 from J, leaving 8 bases between them. The germline gives CDR1 MDHEN, CDR2 SYDVKM. CDR3 in DNA: TGTGCCAGCAGTTTATTCCTAACAAATCAGCCCCAGCATTTT. Translation: CASSLFLTNQPQHF.

This clonotype has only a few counts. The gene calls are TRBV12-3 or TRBV12-4 and TRBJ2-7, with D perhaps matching TRBD2 (6 bases). With 3 bases removed from V and 3 bases from J, the gap between germline ends came to 12 bases. The CDR3 contains 14 residues. Here the CDR3 DNA reads TGTGCCAGCAGTTTTTGGCGGGACGACTACGAGCAGTACTTC. Translated, it gives CASSFWRDDYEQYF.

The chain joins TRBV20-1 to TRBJ2-7, with 13 bases matching TRBD2. This CDR3 has 14 amino acids. Germline V lookup: CDR1 DFQATT, CDR2 SNEGSKA (reference sequence). Losses at the gene ends were 5 bases for V and 1 base for J; bases not matched to a gene: 2. The CDR3 DNA reads as TGCAGTGCTGAACTAGCGGGAGGGTCCTACGAGCAGTACTTC. Translating it yields CSAELAGGSYEQYF.

This clonotype was found a few times. The V gene is TRBV3-1, the J gene TRBJ2-7; TRBD2 matches 9 bases. The length of the CDR3 is 15 residues. After removal of 3 bases from V and 6 bases from J, the junction contained 9 bases not matched to a gene. CDR1 and CDR2 from the germline V gene are LGHDT and YNNKEL (reference sequence). The CDR3: CASSQAGTSFFEQYF. The CDR3 nucleotides read TGTGCCAGCAGCCAGGCCGGGACTAGCTTCTTCGAGCAGTACTTC.

The CDR3 spells CASSSSGTGGGGEQFF. For the CDR3, the DNA is TGCGCCAGCAGCTCCTCCGGGACAGGGGGCGGAGGCGAGCAGTTCTTC. The chain recombines TRBV5-1 with TRBJ2-1; TRBD1 agrees at 12 bases. The CDR3 consists of 16 residues. Unmatched junction bases numbered 11, after V lost 3 bases and J lost 10 bases. Germline V CDR1 and CDR2: SGHRS, YFSETQ. Based on the CDR3 plus reference TRBV5-1 and TRBJ2-1, the full variable domain is KAGVTQTPRYLIKTRGQQVTLSCSPISGHRSVSWYQQTPGQGLQFLFEYFSETQRNKGNFPGRFSGRQFSNSRSEMNVSTLELGDSALYLCASSSSGTGGGGEQFFGPGTRLTVL.

This clonotype has a count of ten or more. The V and J genes are TRBV11-3 and TRBJ2-3; TRBD2 aligns across 9 bases. V was clipped by 5 bases and J by 3 bases; unmatched bases: 3. Looked up from germline, CDR1 is SGHNT and CDR2 is YENEEA. CDR3 length equals 14 residues. CDR3 amino acids: CASSVTSGTDTQYF. The CDR3 region has the DNA TGTGCCAGCAGCGTCACTAGCGGGACAGATACGCAGTATTTT. The full variable domain, with the rest looked up from reference TRBV11-3 and TRBJ2-3, is EAGVVQSPRYKIIEKKQPVAFWCNPISGHNTLYWYLQNLGQGPELLIRYENEEAVDDSQLPKDRFSAERLKGVDSTLKIQPAELGDSAVYLCASSVTSGTDTQYFGPGTRLTVL.

This clonotype was detected only a few times. V is TRBV11-2 and J is TRBJ2-1; no definite D call. The CDR3 extends over 13 amino acids. V gave up 1 base and J gave up 10 bases, with 11 bases separating them. The germline CDR1 and CDR2 sequences are SGHAT and FQNNGV. The CDR3 region is CASSLVGSMEQFF. The CDR3, as DNA: TGTGCCAGCAGCTTAGTTGGTAGCATGGAGCAGTTCTTC.

Many counts were recorded for this clonotype. As DNA, the CDR3 is TGTGCCAGCAGCTTTACTCAGACCGGCTACGAGCAGTACTTC. The encoded protein is CASSFTQTGYEQYF. The chain combines TRBV7-9 with TRBJ2-7; the D is unclear. The germline V and J ends were trimmed by 3 bases and 3 bases, with 12 bases remaining between them. From germline, CDR1 is SEHNR and CDR2 FQNEAQ (reference sequence). The CDR3 loop spans 14 amino acids.

The rearrangement joins TRBV7-9 to TRBJ2-7, with 9 bases lining up with TRBD1. CDR3 size: 15 residues. From germline, CDR1 is SEHNR and CDR2 FQNEAQ (reference sequence). V lost 5 bases and J lost 9; bases outside the gene matches: 14. CDR3 region: CASSPVPGQGERQYF. The CDR3 DNA reads TGTGCCAGCAGCCCAGTGCCGGGACAGGGAGAAAGGCAGTACTTC.

The rearrangement links TRBV20-1 to TRBJ2-4; D gene uncertain. Germline CDR1 is DFQATT and CDR2 is SNEGSKA (reference sequence). V was shortened by 3 bases and J by 0 bases, with 6 bases between the two germline ends. CDR3 size: 13 residues. The CDR3 DNA reads TGCAGTGCTAGTGTGGTAGCCAAAAACATTCAGTACTTC. It yields the protein CSASVVAKNIQYF.

This clonotype occurred a few times. This chain links TRBV11-2 with TRBJ2-1, with 9 bases lining up with TRBD2. The germline gives CDR1 SGHAT, CDR2 FQNNGV. This CDR3 is built from 19 residues. The junction had 15 bases not matched to a gene; V was cut back by 2 bases and J by 4 bases. The DNA for the CDR3 is TGTGCCAGCAGCTTAAGAATACTTAGCGGGAGTTCGTTTTACAATGAGCAGTTCTTC. Translating it yields CASSLRILSGSSFYNEQFF.

Regarding this clonotype: Its ends do not fully match the called genes, so a read error is possible. V is TRBV20-1 and J is TRBJ2-7, with 9 nucleotides matching TRBD2. CDR3 length equals 14 residues. Germline-derived CDR1 and CDR2 are DFQATT and SNEGSKA (reference sequence). CDR3 sequence: CSAQSGRNSYEQNF. In DNA, the CDR3 is TGCAGTGCTCAGAGCGGGAGGAACTCCTACGAGCAGAACTTC.